This record covers a single T cell receptor (beta chain). Individual cDNA molecules carried attached unique molecular identifiers. MiXCR was run by TCRdb on the 5' RACE reads, yielding one entry per CDR3 protein. Of 53,000 or so distinct CDR3 sequences in the sample, about 7.8% were seen once. The CDR3 has 16 residues. After removal of 6 bases from V and 5 bases from J, the junction contained 11 bases not matched to a gene. In germline, CDR1 is MDHEN, CDR2 SYDVKM. This record belongs to a study of early T cells in non-severe SARS-CoV-2 infection. Sample: whole blood. This clonotype was sampled from an adult who was a healthcare worker with PCR-confirmed SARS-CoV-2 infection or an uninfected control (not recorded which). The J gene is TRBJ2-3, the V gene TRBV28, with TRBD2 identical over 10 bases. As DNA, the CDR3 is TGTGCCAGCAGCCCCCAAGCGGGGGGGCCGGTAGATACGCAGTATTTT. Protein product: CASSPQAGGPVDTQYF. Together with reference TRBV28 and TRBJ2-3, the CDR3 gives the full variable domain: DVKVTQSSRYLVKRTGEKVFLECVQDMDHENMFWYRQDPGLGLRLIYFSYDVKMKEKGDIPEGYSVSREKKERFSLILESASTNQTSMYLCASSPQAGGPVDTQYFGPGTRLTVL.